This is a list of T cell receptor beta chains from one sample in a study of T cells in Graves' hyperthyroidism and ophthalmopathy. TCRdb redid the calling of the multiplex PCR reads with MiXCR, one entry per CDR3 protein. The table has approximately 620,000 distinct CDR3 sequences, about a sixth seen once. Material: blood. The receptors stem from a middle-aged woman with Graves' ophthalmopathy. Both conserved end residues are part of each CDR3. Expanded clones get a size class; other rows say once, few or many, or leave the size out.

v_gene	j_gene	abundance	CDR3aa
TRBV6-1	TRBJ1-1	NA	CASSGILTAEAFF
TRBV5-1	TRBJ2-1	NA	CASSLVLTHDDEQFF
TRBV3-1	TRBJ2-3	many	CASSLMAGSTDTQYF
TRBV20-1	TRBJ2-4	NA	CSASLYLQGRVQYF
TRBV11-2	TRBJ2-1	many	CASSLAGTAYNEQFF
TRBV7-9	TRBJ1-2	NA	CASSPGTGGSDVSGYTF
TRBV4-1	TRBJ2-4	NA	CASSQYLAGVSLAKNIQYF
TRBV19	TRBJ2-1	few	CASKEGVSYNEQFF
TRBV11-2	TRBJ2-1	many	CASSFGSTFNEQFF
TRBV30	TRBJ2-5	many	CAWSVRRLPRETQYF
TRBV12-3/TRBV12-4	TRBJ1-3	few	CASSLFSSGNTIYF
TRBV4-1	TRBJ2-7	NA	CASSQYPTWKSYEQYF
TRBV9	TRBJ1-1	few	CASLPGRWNTEAFF
TRBV28	TRBJ2-6	NA	CASCSPGQGTSGANVLTF
TRBV20-1	TRBJ1-5	few	CSARDVWDSNQPQHF
TRBV6-1	TRBJ1-1	few	CASSYLAENTEAFF